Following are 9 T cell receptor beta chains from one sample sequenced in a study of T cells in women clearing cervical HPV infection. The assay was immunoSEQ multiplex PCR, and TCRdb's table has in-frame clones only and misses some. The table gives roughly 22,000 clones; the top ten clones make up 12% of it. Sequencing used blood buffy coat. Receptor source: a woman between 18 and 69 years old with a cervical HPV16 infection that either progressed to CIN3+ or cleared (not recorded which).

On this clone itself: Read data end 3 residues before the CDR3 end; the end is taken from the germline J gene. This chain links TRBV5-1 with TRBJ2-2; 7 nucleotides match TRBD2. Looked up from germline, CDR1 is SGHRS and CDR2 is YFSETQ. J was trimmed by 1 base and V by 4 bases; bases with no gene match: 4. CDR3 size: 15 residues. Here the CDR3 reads CASSGSGENTGELFF. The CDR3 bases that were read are TGCGCCAGCAGCGGAAGCGGGGAGAACACCGGGGAG.

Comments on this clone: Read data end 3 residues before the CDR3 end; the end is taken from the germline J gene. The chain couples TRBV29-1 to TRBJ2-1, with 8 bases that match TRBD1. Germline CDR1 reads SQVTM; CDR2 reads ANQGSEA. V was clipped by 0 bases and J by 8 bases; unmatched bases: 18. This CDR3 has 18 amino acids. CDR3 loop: CSVEEEGTGGSVFYEQFF. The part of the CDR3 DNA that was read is TGCAGCGTTGAAGAAGAGGGTACAGGGGGTTCAGTTTTTTATGAG.

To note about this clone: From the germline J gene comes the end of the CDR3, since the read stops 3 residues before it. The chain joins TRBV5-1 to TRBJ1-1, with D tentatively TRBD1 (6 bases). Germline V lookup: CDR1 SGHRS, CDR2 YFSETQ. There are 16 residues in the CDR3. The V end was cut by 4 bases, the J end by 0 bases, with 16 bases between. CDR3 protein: CASSVYTGPMNTEAFF. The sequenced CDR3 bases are TGCGCCAGCAGCGTTTACACAGGGCCCATGAACACTGAA. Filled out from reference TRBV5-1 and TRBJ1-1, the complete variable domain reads KAGVTQTPRYLIKTRGQQVTLSCSPISGHRSVSWYQQTPGQGLQFLFEYFSETQRNKGNFPGRFSGRQFSNSRSEMNVSTLELGDSALYLCASSVYTGPMNTEAFFGQGTRLTVV.

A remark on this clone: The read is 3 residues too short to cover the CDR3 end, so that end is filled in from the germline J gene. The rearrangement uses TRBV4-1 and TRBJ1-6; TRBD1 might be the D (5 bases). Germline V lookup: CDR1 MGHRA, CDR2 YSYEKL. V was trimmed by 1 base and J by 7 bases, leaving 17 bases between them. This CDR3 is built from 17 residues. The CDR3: CASSQGQVDRSNSPLHF. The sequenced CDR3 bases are TGCGCCAGCAGCCAAGGGCAGGTCGACAGATCAAATTCACCC.

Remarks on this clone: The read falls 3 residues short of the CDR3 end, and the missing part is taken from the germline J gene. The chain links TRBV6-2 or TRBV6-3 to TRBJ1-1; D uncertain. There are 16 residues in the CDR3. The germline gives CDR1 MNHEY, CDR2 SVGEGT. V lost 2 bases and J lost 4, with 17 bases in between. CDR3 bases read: TGTGCCAGCAGTTACCAAGGACTAGACTCAGGCACTGAA. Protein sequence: CASSYQGLDSGTE. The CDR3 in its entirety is CASSYQGLDSGTEAFF.

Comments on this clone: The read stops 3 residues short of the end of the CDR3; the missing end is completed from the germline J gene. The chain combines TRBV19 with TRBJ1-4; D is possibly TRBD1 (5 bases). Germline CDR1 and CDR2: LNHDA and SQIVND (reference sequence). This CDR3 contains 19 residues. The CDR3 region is CASSIWTSGRAAGANVLFF. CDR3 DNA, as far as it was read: TGTGCCAGTAGTATATGGACTAGCGGGAGGGCCGCTGGGGCCAACGTA.

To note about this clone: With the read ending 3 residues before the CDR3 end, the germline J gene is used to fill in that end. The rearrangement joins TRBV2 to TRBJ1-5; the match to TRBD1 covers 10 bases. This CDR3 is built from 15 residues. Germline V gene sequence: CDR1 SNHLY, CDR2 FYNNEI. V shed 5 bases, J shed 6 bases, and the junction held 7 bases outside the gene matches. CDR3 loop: CASSRDRGYGQPQHF. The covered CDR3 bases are TGTGCCAGCAGTAGGGACAGGGGATACGGTCAGCCC.

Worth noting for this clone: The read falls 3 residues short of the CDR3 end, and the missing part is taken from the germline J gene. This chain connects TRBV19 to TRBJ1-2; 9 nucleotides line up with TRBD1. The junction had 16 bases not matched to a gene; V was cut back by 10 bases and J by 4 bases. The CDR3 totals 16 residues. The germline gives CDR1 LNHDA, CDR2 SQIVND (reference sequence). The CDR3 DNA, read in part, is TGTGCCACCTTAAGCAGGGCGGGACAGGGATTCTATGGC. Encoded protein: CATLSRAGQGFYG. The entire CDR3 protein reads CATLSRAGQGFYGYTF.

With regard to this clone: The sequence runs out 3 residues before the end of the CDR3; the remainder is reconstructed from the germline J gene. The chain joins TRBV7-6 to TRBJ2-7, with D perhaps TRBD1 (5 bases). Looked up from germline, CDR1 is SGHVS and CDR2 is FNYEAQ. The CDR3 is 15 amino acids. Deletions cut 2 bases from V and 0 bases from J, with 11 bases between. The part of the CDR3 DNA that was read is TGTGCCAGCAGCTTATCAGGGCTCCGCTCCTACGAG. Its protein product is CASSLSGLRSYE. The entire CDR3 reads CASSLSGLRSYEQYF.